Below, 32 T cell receptor beta chains from the same sample are listed, as sequenced in a study of T cell repertoires in cytomegalovirus infection. Each CDR3 protein gets one entry after TCRdb re-called the reads with MiXCR. The sample has about 530,000 distinct CDR3 sequences; roughly 29% are singletons. Sequenced: PBMCs. The receptors shown here come from a human donor in good health (CMV status not recorded). Some clones in this sample may be carry-over from other donors' samples.

This chain joins TRBV12-3 or TRBV12-4 and TRBJ2-5; no clear D gene. V lost 3 bases and J lost 4, with 12 bases in between. This CDR3 is built from 14 residues. The CDR3 sequence: CASSFPKMGETQYF. The CDR3 nucleotides read TGTGCCAGCAGTTTTCCCAAAATGGGAGAGACCCAGTACTTC.

J is TRBJ1-4 and V is TRBV12-3 or TRBV12-4; 7 positions match TRBD1. The CDR3 is made up of 17 amino acids. V shed 3 bases, J shed 0 bases, and the junction held 7 bases outside the gene matches. The CDR3 here is CASSFRDSPSTNEKLFF. The CDR3 nucleotides are TGTGCCAGCAGTTTCCGGGACAGCCCTTCAACTAATGAAAAACTGTTTTTT.

This clonotype occurred a few times. The chain carries TRBV19 and TRBJ2-7, with a possible D match to TRBD2 (5 bases). Germline V gene lookup returns CDR1 LNHDA and CDR2 SQIVND (reference sequence). This CDR3 spans 13 amino acids. Trimming pared 1 base from V and 4 bases from J, leaving 8 bases between. CDR3 region: CASSIGEGYEQYF. The CDR3 nucleotides read TGTGCCAGTAGTATAGGAGAGGGATACGAGCAGTACTTC. The variable domain in full, with the rest retrieved from reference TRBV19 and TRBJ2-7, is DGGITQSPKYLFRKEGQNVTLSCEQNLNHDAMYWYRQDPGQGLRLIYYSQIVNDFQKGDIAEGYSVSREKKESFPLTVTSAQKNPTAFYLCASSIGEGYEQYFGPGTRLTVT.

This clonotype showed up just a few times. The chain recombines TRBV4-1 with TRBJ1-2; 8 bases align to TRBD1. The germline gives CDR1 MGHRA, CDR2 YSYEKL. The CDR3 extends over 14 amino acids. The J segment lost 4 bases and the V segment lost 3 bases, leaving 4 bases of the junction unmatched. The CDR3 coding sequence is TGCGCCAGCAGCCAGTTACAGGGGGGCTATGGCTACACCTTC. This sequence encodes CASSQLQGGYGYTF.

The chain combines TRBV29-1 with TRBJ1-4; D ambiguous. The germline V gene encodes CDR1 SQVTM and CDR2 ANQGSEA. This CDR3 spans 12 amino acids. Trimming cost V 6 bases and J 7 bases, with 12 bases left between them. The DNA for the CDR3 is TGCAGCGTGAAAACCGGGAGTGAAAAACTGTTTTTT. This gives the protein CSVKTGSEKLFF. Combining the CDR3 with reference TRBV29-1 and TRBJ1-4 gives the whole variable domain SAVISQKPSRDICQRGTSLTIQCQVDSQVTMMFWYRQQPGQSLTLIATANQGSEATYESGFVIDKFPISRPNLTFSTLTVSNMSPEDSSIYLCSVKTGSEKLFFGSGTQLSVL.

The chain joins TRBV20-1 to TRBJ2-7; the D call may be TRBD1 or TRBD2 (5 bases each). From germline, CDR1 is DFQATT and CDR2 SNEGSKA (reference sequence). The CDR3 covers 14 residues. The V end was cut by 6 bases, the J end by 6 bases, with 21 bases between. The CDR3 sequence: CSAPTGPNPLEQYF. CDR3 nucleotides: TGCAGTGCGCCAACGGGACCAAACCCCCTCGAGCAGTACTTC.

The chain is built from TRBV4-3 and TRBJ1-5, with D hard to call. This CDR3 is built from 15 residues. Trimming left V 0 bases short and J 9 bases short, with 15 bases between. Germline V CDR1 and CDR2: LGHNA, YSLEER. CDR3 DNA: TGCGCCAGCAGCCAAGATCTTGGAGGAGGAGGGCCCCAGCATTTT. This codes for CASSQDLGGGGPQHF.

The CDR3 region has the DNA TGTGCCAGCAGAGGGATTCGAGGCTACACCTTC. It codes for CASRGIRGYTF. The chain links TRBV12-3 or TRBV12-4 to TRBJ1-2; D uncertain. V was shortened by 6 bases and J by 8 bases, with 10 bases between the two germline ends. The CDR3 loop spans 11 amino acids.

In the case of this clonotype: This may stem from a read error, because a much larger clone lies one nucleotide away. The chain recombines TRBV7-9 with TRBJ2-1; D gene ambiguous. This CDR3 spans 14 amino acids. CDR1 is SEHNR and CDR2 is FQNEAQ in the germline V gene (reference sequence). V lost 0 bases to trimming and J lost 3 bases, with 6 bases between them. CDR3 in amino acids: CASSLAGYYNEQFF. CDR3 in DNA: TGTGCCAGCAGCTTAGCGGGCTACTACAATGAGCAGTTCTTC.

To note about this clonotype: Germline is not matched at one junction end, which may reflect a read error. The rearrangement links TRBV7-8 to TRBJ1-4, with no clear D. Per germline, CDR1 SGHVS and CDR2 FQNEAQ. This CDR3 has 14 residues. CDR3: CASSLAALYEKLFF. CDR3 sequence (DNA): TGTGCCAGCAGCCTAGCCGCTCTTTATGAAAAACTGTTTTTT.

The chain has TRBV12-3 or TRBV12-4 and TRBJ2-1; 8 bases are a match to TRBD2. J was trimmed by 5 bases and V by 7 bases; bases with no gene match: 10. There are 15 residues in the CDR3. Here the CDR3 reads CASNGGLALDNEQFF. Written as DNA, the CDR3 is TGTGCCAGCAACGGAGGACTAGCATTAGACAATGAGCAGTTCTTC.

This chain joins TRBV29-1 and TRBJ2-2; TRBD2 is a possible D gene (6 bases). The CDR3 is 16 residues long. The germline V and J ends were trimmed by 7 bases and 7 bases, with 25 bases remaining between them. CDR1 SQVTM and CDR2 ANQGSEA come from the germline V gene. The DNA of the CDR3 is TGCAGCGCCGTCCGGGGGAGCGGAGGGTTGGGCGGGGAGCTGTTTTTT. It translates to CSAVRGSGGLGGELFF.

This clonotype turned up a few times. One end of the junction is discordant with germline, which a read error may explain. J is TRBJ1-1 and V is TRBV10-3; D uncertain. Germline V gene data show CDR1 as ENHRY and CDR2 as SYGVKD. The CDR3 is 10 amino acids. Here the CDR3 DNA reads TGTGCCATCGGTGAACTTGAAGCTTTCTTT. Its translation is CAIGELEAFF.

The chain has TRBV4-3 and TRBJ1-2; 7 bases fit TRBD1. Germline lookup yields CDR1 LGHNA and CDR2 YSLEER. The CDR3 is 15 residues long. The V gene end was trimmed by 0 bases and the J gene end by 4 bases; junction bases not matched to a gene: 5. The CDR3 nucleotides are TGCGCCAGCAGCCAAGAGAAAGGGGGCGCCTATGGCTACACCTTC. Translation: CASSQEKGGAYGYTF.

This clonotype has more than one count but fewer than ten. This chain uses TRBV7-9 with TRBJ2-7; tentatively, D is TRBD1 or TRBD2 (5 bases each). Germline CDR1 reads SEHNR; CDR2 reads FQNEAQ (reference sequence). Trimming removed 3 bases from V and 3 bases from J, with 9 bases in between. The CDR3 contains 13 residues. The CDR3 is CASSFGDGYEQYF. CDR3 nucleotide sequence: TGTGCCAGCAGCTTCGGGGACGGCTACGAGCAGTACTTC.

This clonotype was counted a few times. The chain couples TRBV7-2 to TRBJ2-3; perhaps TRBD2 as D (6 bases). Trimming cost V 1 base and J 3 bases, with 11 bases left between them. The CDR3 has 15 amino acids. Looked up from germline, CDR1 is SGHTA and CDR2 is FQGNSA. The CDR3 is CASSLDFAGTDTQYF. The CDR3 nucleotides read TGTGCCAGCAGCTTAGATTTTGCGGGGACAGATACGCAGTATTTT.

This clonotype was seen repeatedly, ten times or more. V and J are TRBV7-2 and TRBJ2-1; 9 bases are a match to TRBD1. Germline V gives CDR1 SGHTA, CDR2 FQGNSA. The V and J ends lost 4 bases and 9 bases, in that order; junction bases with no gene match: 7. This CDR3 is 14 amino acids long. CDR3 protein: CASSSGTGITEQFF. CDR3 DNA: TGTGCCAGCAGCTCCGGGACAGGGATTACTGAGCAGTTCTTC.

V and J are TRBV20-1 and TRBJ1-1; D is possibly TRBD1 (6 bases). Germline V CDR1 and CDR2: DFQATT, SNEGSKA (reference sequence). The CDR3 runs 12 residues. The V gene lost 1 base and the J gene lost 6 bases, with 9 bases spanning the gap. CDR3 sequence: CSARAQGSEAFF. DNA of the CDR3: TGCAGTGCTAGAGCGCAGGGGTCTGAAGCTTTCTTT.

This clonotype turned up a few times. The rearrangement links TRBV20-1 to TRBJ2-1; TRBD2 matches 9 bases. Germline trimming cut 0 bases from V and 6 bases from J; bases unmatched to any gene: 6. Germline V gives CDR1 DFQATT, CDR2 SNEGSKA (reference sequence). This CDR3 contains 15 residues. CDR3 bases: TGCAGTGCTAGAGATAGCGGGAGAGGCTTCAATGAGCAGTTCTTC. It encodes CSARDSGRGFNEQFF.

There are a few counts of this clonotype. This CDR3 is CSVRVTSGRLDYNEQFF. The CDR3 bases are TGCAGCGTTCGAGTTACTAGCGGGAGACTTGACTACAATGAGCAGTTCTTC. The rearrangement links TRBV29-1 to TRBJ2-1; 11 nucleotides agree with TRBD2. This CDR3 is 17 amino acids long. V was pared by 5 bases and J by 3 bases, with 12 bases of the junction left unmatched. Looked up from germline, CDR1 is SQVTM and CDR2 is ANQGSEA.

This rearrangement joins TRBV19 to TRBJ1-1; 7 bases agree with TRBD1. Germline V gives CDR1 LNHDA, CDR2 SQIVND (reference sequence). The V and J ends lost 5 bases and 5 bases, in that order; junction bases with no gene match: 11. This CDR3 spans 15 amino acids. CDR3 in DNA: TGTGCCAGTAGTCCCCACAGGGGACTTCGGACTGAAGCTTTCTTT. As protein: CASSPHRGLRTEAFF.

This sequence joins TRBV19 and TRBJ2-5; TRBD1 matches 8 bases. Germline assignment: CDR1 LNHDA and CDR2 SQIVND (reference sequence). Unmatched junction bases numbered 11, after V lost 6 bases and J lost 5 bases. The CDR3 totals 15 residues. CDR3 loop: CASSAGQGPGETQYF. The CDR3 DNA is TGTGCCAGTAGCGCCGGACAGGGCCCGGGGGAGACCCAGTACTTC.

The rearrangement uses TRBV27 and TRBJ2-7; 7 bases map to TRBD1. Germline V lookup: CDR1 MNHEY, CDR2 SMNVEV (reference sequence). V was pared by 6 bases and J by 4 bases, with 15 bases of the junction left unmatched. This CDR3 has 16 residues. CDR3 protein: CASSPLSSGTAYEQYV. The CDR3 region has the DNA TGTGCCAGCAGCCCCCTCTCATCCGGGACAGCTTACGAGCAGTACGTC.

The chain carries TRBV19 and TRBJ2-1; 12 bases are shared with TRBD2. The J segment lost 1 base and the V segment lost 6 bases, leaving 4 bases of the junction unmatched. This CDR3 region has 16 residues. Germline V lookup: CDR1 LNHDA, CDR2 SQIVND (reference sequence). CDR3 nucleotide sequence: TGTGCCAGTAGGACTAGCGGGAGAACGTCCTACAATGAGCAGTTCTTC. Its translation: CASRTSGRTSYNEQFF.

The rearrangement joins TRBV18 to TRBJ2-1, with D perhaps matching TRBD1 or TRBD2 (5 bases each). The V end lost 10 bases, the J end lost 5 bases, and 24 bases lay between the germline ends. CDR1 and CDR2 (germline): KGHSH, LQKENI. There are 16 residues in the CDR3. The CDR3: CATQTGTPRRNNEQFF. DNA of the CDR3: TGTGCCACCCAGACCGGGACCCCGAGGAGGAACAATGAGCAGTTCTTC.

The gene calls are TRBV19 and TRBJ1-2; 7 bases agree with TRBD1. The CDR3 consists of 18 residues. Germline V gene data show CDR1 as LNHDA and CDR2 as SQIVND (reference sequence). V trimming: 7 bases; J trimming: 4 bases; junction bases outside the gene matches: 21. The CDR3, as DNA: TGTGCCAGTACAGAGCCCCACGCAGGGGGAACCGAGGGCTATGGCTACACCTTC. It encodes CASTEPHAGGTEGYGYTF.

This clonotype was counted only a few times. The gene calls are TRBV11-2 and TRBJ2-5; possibly TRBD1 for D (6 bases). Germline-derived CDR1 and CDR2 are SGHAT and FQNNGV. With 5 bases removed from V and 6 bases from J, the gap between germline ends came to 19 bases. This CDR3 has 15 residues. The CDR3 DNA reads as TGTGCCAGCAGCCCGCTGACAGGTGACCTAAAGACCCAGTACTTC. Amino acids: CASSPLTGDLKTQYF.

V usage is TRBV4-1 and J usage is TRBJ2-1; a weak D match, TRBD1 (5 bases). CDR1 and CDR2 from the germline V gene are MGHRA and YSYEKL. This CDR3 contains 16 residues. Between the trimmed V and J ends, which lost 0 bases and 4 bases, there was a span of 13 bases. The CDR3 DNA follows: TGCGCCAGCAGCCAAGATAGGACAAATTCGTACAATGAGCAGTTCTTC. Its translation is CASSQDRTNSYNEQFF.

The rearrangement uses TRBV5-5 and TRBJ1-1; 7 nucleotides line up with TRBD1. This CDR3 has 15 amino acids. The J segment lost 0 bases and the V segment lost 5 bases, leaving 7 bases of the junction unmatched. Germline V lookup: CDR1 SGHKS, CDR2 YYEKEE (reference sequence). Written as DNA, the CDR3 is TGTGCCAGCAGGCGACAGGGTAATCTGAACACTGAAGCTTTCTTT. It specifies CASRRQGNLNTEAFF.

This chain uses TRBV4-1 with TRBJ2-3; perhaps D is TRBD1 or TRBD2 (6 bases each). Between the trimmed V and J ends, which lost 1 base and 4 bases, there was a span of 21 bases. Germline-derived CDR1 and CDR2 are MGHRA and YSYEKL. CDR3 length: 18 residues. The CDR3 sequence: CASSQVNLVGGGADTQYF. In DNA, the CDR3 is TGCGCCAGCAGCCAAGTGAATCTGGTAGGGGGAGGAGCAGATACGCAGTATTTT.

This chain joins TRBV7-9 and TRBJ2-4; no reliable D call. With 5 bases removed from V and 2 bases from J, the gap between germline ends came to 16 bases. This CDR3 contains 16 residues. Germline CDR1 reads SEHNR; CDR2 reads FQNEAQ (reference sequence). The CDR3 nucleotides are TGTGCCAGCAGCCCCCAAAGTCGGTTGTCCAAAAACATTCAGTACTTC. Its protein product is CASSPQSRLSKNIQYF. Full variable domain (missing parts from reference TRBV7-9 and TRBJ2-4): DTGVSQNPRHKITKRGQNVTFRCDPISEHNRLYWYRQTLGQGPEFLTYFQNEAQLEKSRLLSDRFSAERPKGSFSTLEIQRTEQGDSAMYLCASSPQSRLSKNIQYFGAGTRLSVL.

The sample holds a few counts of this clonotype. J is TRBJ2-5 and V is TRBV5-4, with TRBD2 as a possible D gene (5 bases). V was cut by 4 bases and J by 4 bases, with 14 bases left in between. The CDR3 length is 14 residues. Germline values: CDR1 SGHNT, CDR2 YYREEE (reference sequence). The CDR3 sequence is CASSSGAVGETQYF. The CDR3, as DNA: TGTGCCAGCAGCAGCGGAGCGGTGGGAGAGACCCAGTACTTC.